The sequence of this TCR beta chain was determined in a study of human T cells and chemical hapten exposure. Whole-study results and caveats: In comparison with controls, expanded TCRs gave rise to a significantly larger number of large CDR3 similarity clusters. TCRs at high frequency, those above 1 in 1000, did not change with DPC sensitization.

The time point here: patch test 2, 6 weeks after DPC sensitization. Treatment denoted: therapeutic diphenylcyclopropenone sensitization with weekly scalp DPC. Original methodology: A typical sample had 95,638 TCRs, with roughly 23,224 to 690,600 overall. TCRdb recomputed calls from the RACE reads with MiXCR, one row per CDR3 protein. None of the V and J calls come from the authors' own analysis; TCRdb made them. This sample yields tens of thousands of distinct CDR3 sequences, of which more than 9.5% are seen a single time; under 2.5% belongs to the top ten. In its sample, this clonotype was seen a few times. Its antigen is not identified. The CDR3 is made up of 16 amino acids. Looked up from germline, CDR1 is SEHNR and CDR2 is FQNEAQ (reference sequence). Trimming pared 4 bases from V and 3 bases from J, leaving 15 bases between.

This sequence joins TRBV7-9 and TRBJ1-4; perhaps TRBD1 as D (6 bases). Sample: whole blood, taken in connection with sensitization to the hapten diphenylcyclopropenone (DPC). This receptor was taken from a man aged 35 to 55 with alopecia areata. Some clones in this sample may be carry-over from other donors' samples. The CDR3 sequence is CASSYSRGAPNEKLFF. CDR3 DNA: TGTGCCAGCAGCTACTCACGGGGGGCTCCTAATGAAAAACTGTTTTTT.